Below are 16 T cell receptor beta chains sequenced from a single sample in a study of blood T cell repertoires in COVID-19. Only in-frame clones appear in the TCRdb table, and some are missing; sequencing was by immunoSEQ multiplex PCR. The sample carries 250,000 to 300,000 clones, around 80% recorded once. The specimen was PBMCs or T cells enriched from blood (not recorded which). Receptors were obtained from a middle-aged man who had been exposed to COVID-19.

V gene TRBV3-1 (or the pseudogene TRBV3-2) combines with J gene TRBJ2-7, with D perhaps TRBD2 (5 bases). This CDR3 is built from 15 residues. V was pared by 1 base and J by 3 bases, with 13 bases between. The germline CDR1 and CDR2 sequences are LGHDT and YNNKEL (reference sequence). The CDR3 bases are TGTGCCAGCAGCCAAGTCACCACGGGAAACTACGAGCAGTACTTC. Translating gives CASSQVTTGNYEQYF.

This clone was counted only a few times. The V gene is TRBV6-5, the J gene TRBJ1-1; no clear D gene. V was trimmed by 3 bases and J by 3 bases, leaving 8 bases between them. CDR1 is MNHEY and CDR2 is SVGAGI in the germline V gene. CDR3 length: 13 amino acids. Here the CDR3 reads CASSYTPDTEAFF. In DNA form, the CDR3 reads TGTGCCAGCAGTTATACCCCGGACACTGAAGCTTTCTTT.

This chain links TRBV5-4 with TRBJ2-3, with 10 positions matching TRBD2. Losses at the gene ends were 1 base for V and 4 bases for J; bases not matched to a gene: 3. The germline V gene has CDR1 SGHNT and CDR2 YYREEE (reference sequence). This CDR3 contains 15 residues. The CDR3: CASSLSSGSADTQYF. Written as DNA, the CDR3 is TGTGCCAGCAGCTTGTCTAGCGGGAGTGCAGATACGCAGTATTTT.

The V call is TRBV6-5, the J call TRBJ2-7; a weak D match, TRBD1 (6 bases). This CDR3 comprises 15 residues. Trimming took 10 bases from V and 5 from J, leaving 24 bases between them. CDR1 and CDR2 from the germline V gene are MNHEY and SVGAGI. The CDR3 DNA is TGTGCCATATCCCCATGGGGGCAAGTTGGTGACGAGCAGTACTTC. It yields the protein CAISPWGQVGDEQYF.

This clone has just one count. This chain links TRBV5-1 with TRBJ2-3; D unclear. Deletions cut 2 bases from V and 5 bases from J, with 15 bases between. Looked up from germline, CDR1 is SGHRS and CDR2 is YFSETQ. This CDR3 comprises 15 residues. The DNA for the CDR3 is TGCGCCAGCAGCTTCGAGCGTACCCCTTTAGATACGCAGTATTTT. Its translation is CASSFERTPLDTQYF.

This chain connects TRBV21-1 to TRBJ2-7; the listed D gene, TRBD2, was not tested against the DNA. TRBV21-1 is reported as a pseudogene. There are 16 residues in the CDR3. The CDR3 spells CASSALTSGRVYEQYF. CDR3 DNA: TGTGCCAGCAGCGCCTTAACTAGCGGGAGGGTCTACGAGCAGTACTTC.

CDR3 amino acids: CASSITSGFMNEQFF. CDR3 nucleotide sequence: TGCGCCAGCAGTATAACTAGCGGGTTTATGAATGAGCAGTTCTTC. V and J are TRBV10-2 and TRBJ2-1; 9 bases are shared with TRBD2. Germline V gene data show CDR1 as WSHSY and CDR2 as SAAADI. This CDR3 is built from 15 residues. V was clipped by 5 bases and J by 7 bases; unmatched bases: 9.

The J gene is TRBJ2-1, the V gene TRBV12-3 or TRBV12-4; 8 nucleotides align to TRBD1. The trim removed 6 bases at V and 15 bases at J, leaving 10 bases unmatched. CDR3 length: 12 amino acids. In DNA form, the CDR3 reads TGTGCCAGCAGAATCGACAGGGGTAAGGGGTTCTTC. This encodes CASRIDRGKGFF.

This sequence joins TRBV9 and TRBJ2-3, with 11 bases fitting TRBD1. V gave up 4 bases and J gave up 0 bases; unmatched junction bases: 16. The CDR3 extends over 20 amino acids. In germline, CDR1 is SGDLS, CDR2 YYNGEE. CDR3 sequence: CASSPRQQLGTGGSTDTQYF. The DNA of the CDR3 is TGTGCCAGCAGCCCCCGCCAACAACTAGGGACAGGGGGAAGCACAGATACGCAGTATTTT.

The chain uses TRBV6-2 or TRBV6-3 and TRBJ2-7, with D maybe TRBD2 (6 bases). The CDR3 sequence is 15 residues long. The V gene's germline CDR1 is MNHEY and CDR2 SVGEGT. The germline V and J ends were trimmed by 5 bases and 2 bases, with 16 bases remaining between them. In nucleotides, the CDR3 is TGTGCCAGCAGTCCGACCGGGAGTTCGGCCTACGAGCAGTACTTC. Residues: CASSPTGSSAYEQYF.

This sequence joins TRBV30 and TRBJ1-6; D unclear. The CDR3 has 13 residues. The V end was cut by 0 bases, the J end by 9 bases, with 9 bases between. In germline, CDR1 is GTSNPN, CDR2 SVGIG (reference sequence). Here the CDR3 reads CAWSVEGSSPLHF. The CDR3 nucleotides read TGTGCCTGGAGTGTAGAGGGTAGTTCACCCCTCCACTTT.

CDR3 DNA: TGTGCCAGCAGCGTAGGGGCGGCGGGGGGATCTGGCTACACCTTC. It encodes CASSVGAAGGSGYTF. V is TRBV9 and J is TRBJ1-2; a weak D match, TRBD1 (5 bases). There are 15 residues in the CDR3. The germline CDR1 and CDR2 sequences are SGDLS and YYNGEE. V was clipped by 0 bases and J by 7 bases, with 16 bases between them.

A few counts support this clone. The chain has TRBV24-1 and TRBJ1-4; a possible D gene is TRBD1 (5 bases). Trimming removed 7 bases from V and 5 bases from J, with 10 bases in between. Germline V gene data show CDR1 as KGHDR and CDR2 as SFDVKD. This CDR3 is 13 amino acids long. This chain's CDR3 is CATSGHENEKLFF. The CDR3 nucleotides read TGTGCCACCAGCGGACACGAAAATGAAAAACTGTTTTTT.

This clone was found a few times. The CDR3 coding sequence is TGTGCCAGCAGAGGGAGGCAGCCCCAGCATTTT. It codes for CASRGRQPQHF. The chain combines TRBV6-5 with TRBJ1-5; D uncertain. Germline values: CDR1 MNHEY, CDR2 SVGAGI. The V and J ends lost 6 bases and 7 bases respectively, with 7 bases between them. The CDR3 is made up of 11 amino acids.

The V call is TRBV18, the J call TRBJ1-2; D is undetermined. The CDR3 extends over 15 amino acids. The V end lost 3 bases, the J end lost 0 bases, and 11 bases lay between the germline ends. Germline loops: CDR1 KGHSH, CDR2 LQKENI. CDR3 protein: CASSPPLIANYGYTF. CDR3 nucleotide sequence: TGTGCCAGCTCACCCCCCTTGATAGCTAACTATGGCTACACCTTC.

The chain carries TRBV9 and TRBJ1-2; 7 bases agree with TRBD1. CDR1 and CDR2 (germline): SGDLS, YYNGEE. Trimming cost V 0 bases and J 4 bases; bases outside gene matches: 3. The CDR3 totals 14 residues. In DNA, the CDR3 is TGTGCCAGCAGCGTAGATGCAGGGGGCTATGGCTACACCTTC. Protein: CASSVDAGGYGYTF. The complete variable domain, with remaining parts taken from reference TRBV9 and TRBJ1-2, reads DSGVTQTPKHLITATGQRVTLRCSPRSGDLSVYWYQQSLDQGLQFLIQYYNGEERAKGNILERFSAQQFPDLHSELNLSSLELGDSALYFCASSVDAGGYGYTFGSGTRLTVV.